The rows below give T cell receptor beta chains drawn from one sample of a study of blood T cell repertoires in COVID-19. TCRdb keeps only in-frame clones here, not all; method: immunoSEQ multiplex PCR. The sample carries roughly 70,000 clones, about 79% recorded once. The sample taken for sequencing was peripheral blood. All receptors come from an older woman with acute or convalescent COVID-19. CDR3s leave out the opening cysteine and the closing phenylalanine or tryptophan.

>TRBV18
ASSPDREKLF
>TRBV18
ASSPPTNSGNTIY
>TRBV10-3
ASSSGLRNGYT
>TRBV28
ATKTGFNSPLH
>TRBV28
ASSLPPGQGVSNQPQH
>TRBV12-5
ASAQGYTEAF
>TRBV4-1
ASSQEAGGSEAF
>TRBV9
ASSVSGGRSEKLF
>TRBV5-5
ASSPGTGTNTEAF
>TRBV28
ASSLLAGSAYEQY
>TRBV18
ASSERQGSQPQH
>TRBV2
ASSSRGPVGYQPQH
>TRBV28
ASSLLGSTDTQY
>TRBV18
ASSRQGGYGYT
>TRBV9
ASSVDPTFYNEQF
>TRBV20-1
SASSEREAWGEQF
>TRBV2
ASSITGGMGGYT
>TRBV5-1
ASSLKQGLYSNTEAF
>TRBV2
ASSYRDRDNEQF
>TRBV4-1
ASSQVGAGETQY
>TRBV30
ACPPGQGNTGELF
>TRBV19
ASSIVGGNTEAF
>TRBV6-5
ASSYDRRYGYT
>TRBV28
ASSSLAGPGEGYT
>TRBV30
AWSSQGGGAEAF
>TRBV5-1
ASSIRGWNTEAF
>TRBV5-1
ASSGALNTEAF
>TRBV2
ARQRDGRNTGELF
>TRBV24-1
ATSGTSGFQETQY
>TRBV5-1
ASSSDGQGVYNSPLH
>TRBV20-1
SASSSGRETQY
>TRBV3-1/TRBV3-2
ASSQDVLAGFYEQY
>TRBV28
ASSHSSGANNEQF
>TRBV30
AWTHVGRGNYEQY
>TRBV3-1/TRBV3-2
ASSRQGGPYEQY
>TRBV28
ASSLLATSTGAGTQY
>TRBV2
ASSAWGTGPYEQY
>TRBV25-1
ASSELGELF
>TRBV2
ASRYLGTDNSPLH